The following is a TCR beta chain sequence with its context. Its antigen is undetermined. Some clones are missing from TCRdb's copy, which holds only in-frame ones; the method was immunoSEQ multiplex PCR. The sample yields under 60,000 clones, around 67% seen once. After autologous stem cell transplantation all patients relapsed, and prior brentuximab vedotin exposure differed between cohorts. The study recorded best responses of complete response, partial response or progressive disease. The data derive from a study of PD-1 blockade in classical Hodgkin lymphoma. Study-wide results and caveats: Patients who responded completely had about the same baseline diversity as newly diagnosed patients. In newly diagnosed patients, baseline TCR diversity was reportedly below that of healthy donors. The authors have not defined what causes the repertoire differences, possibly disease activity or prior therapy.

Germline V gives CDR1 SQVTM, CDR2 ANQGSEA. CDR3 size: 13 residues. Trimming left V 8 bases short and J 5 bases short, with 16 bases between. The sample was peripheral blood mononuclear cells (PBMCs), taken before the second cycle of nivolumab. The TCR sequence derives from a human donor with classical Hodgkin lymphoma. The genes are TRBV29-1 and TRBJ2-1, with a possible D match to TRBD1 (6 bases). CDR3 nucleotide sequence: TGCAGCCCGAGAATACAGGGTAACAATGAGCAGTTCTTC. Translating gives CSPRIQGNNEQFF.